The TCR beta chain under discussion was sequenced for a study of blood T cell repertoires in COVID-19. Overall study: From the United States, Italy and Spain came samples of acute and convalescent COVID-19.

As originally analysed: Quantification of nucleated cells was approximated via reference gene primer amplification. Measured with immunoSEQ multiplex PCR; TCRdb has only the in-frame clones, and not every one. The DNA gave D and trimming, while V, J and clone size come from that table. The sample lists approximately 220,000 clones, over 70% occurring once. Source material: peripheral blood. The TCR comes from a woman older than 75 with acute or convalescent COVID-19.

CDR3 sequence: CASGAPSGGAETQYF. CDR3 in DNA: TGTGCTAGTGGTGCACCCAGCGGGGGGGCGGAGACCCAGTACTTC. The V call is TRBV12-5, the J call TRBJ2-5, with 10 bases that match TRBD2. This CDR3 spans 15 amino acids. V dropped 5 bases and J dropped 5; count of bases not matched to a gene: 8. Germline V gene lookup returns CDR1 LGHNT and CDR2 FRNRAP.